This TCR beta chain was sequenced in a study of OX40 agonist ivuxolimab in advanced cancers. Notes on the study in general: On average, CD8+ T cells showed a greater number of expanded clones than CD4+. Partial responders at 0.1-3.0 mg/kg showed near-lowest clonal expansion.

Remarks on this clone: As yet, its antigen is unknown.

Drawing of blood for sampling happened at baseline, at cycle 4 day 1, and at cycle 7 day 1. Germline CDR1 MNHNY, CDR2 SVGAGI (reference sequence). The V and J ends lost 0 bases and 8 bases respectively, with 9 bases between them. The CDR3 runs to 13 residues. The table came from immunoSEQ multiplex PCR; TCRdb's copy has only in-frame clones and leaves some out. The sample lists more than 9,500 clones, about 75% occurring once. The sequence was obtained from an adult with an advanced solid tumor such as melanoma, head and neck, liver or kidney cancer. V and J are TRBV6-6 and TRBJ2-3; D possibly uses TRBD1 or TRBD2 (6 bases each). Specimen: CD4+ or CD8+ T cells sorted from blood, collected in a trial of the OX40 agonist ivuxolimab. The CDR3 nucleotides are TGTGCCAGCAGTTACTCGAAGGGGGGTACGCAGTATTTT. This sequence encodes CASSYSKGGTQYF.